The 30 T cell receptor beta chains listed next were all sequenced from one sample in a study of spatial heterogeneity in lung cancer. Stated time point: blood at routine non-recurrence follow-up after resection. TCRdb reprocessed the 5' RACE reads with MiXCR, giving one entry per CDR3 protein. The data hold roughly 71,000 distinct CDR3 sequences, with approximately 9% observed a single time. Here the sequenced sample was PBMCs, taken at follow-up. These receptors came from a female donor with early-stage non-small cell lung cancer.

This clonotype was picked up many times. The V gene is TRBV9, the J gene TRBJ2-1; no clear D gene. Germline V CDR1 and CDR2: SGDLS, YYNGEE. The V end lost 4 bases, the J end lost 5 bases, and 7 bases lay between the germline ends. This CDR3 has 12 amino acids. This CDR3 reads CASSPTDNEQFF. CDR3 sequence (DNA): TGTGCCAGCAGCCCGACCGACAATGAGCAGTTCTTC.

This clonotype was counted many times. This rearrangement joins TRBV10-1 to TRBJ1-4; no clear D. The CDR3 has 14 residues. The V end lost 6 bases, the J end lost 0 bases, and 8 bases lay between the germline ends. Germline V gives CDR1 WNHNN, CDR2 SYGVQD (reference sequence). CDR3 nucleotides: TGCGCCAGCAGCGACGACCCAACTAATGAAAAACTGTTTTTT. The encoded protein is CASSDDPTNEKLFF.

This clonotype occurred a few times. The J gene is TRBJ2-5, the V gene TRBV7-2, with 10 nucleotides matching TRBD1. CDR1 is SGHTA and CDR2 is FQGNSA in the germline V gene. The CDR3 sequence is 14 residues long. The trim removed 5 bases at V and 5 bases at J, leaving 5 bases unmatched. CDR3 sequence: CASSKGQGWETQYF. CDR3 nucleotide sequence: TGTGCCAGCAGCAAGGGACAGGGGTGGGAGACCCAGTACTTC.

This clonotype was recorded many times. The V gene is TRBV10-1, the J gene TRBJ2-1; no definite D call. The CDR3 extends over 11 amino acids. The V gene's germline CDR1 is WNHNN and CDR2 SYGVQD (reference sequence). Deletions cut 8 bases from V and 14 bases from J, with 16 bases between. CDR3 protein: CASPETPIKFF. DNA of the CDR3: TGCGCCAGCCCAGAGACCCCAATTAAGTTCTTC.

This clonotype showed up many times. The V gene is TRBV7-9, the J gene TRBJ2-2; D gene ambiguous. CDR1 and CDR2 from the germline V gene are SEHNR and FQNEAQ (reference sequence). The CDR3 has 13 amino acids. With 7 bases removed from V and 2 bases from J, the gap between germline ends came to 8 bases. The CDR3 DNA reads TGTGCCAGCACGGGCTTAAACACCGGGGAGCTGTTTTTT. Amino acid sequence: CASTGLNTGELFF.

V usage is TRBV11-2 and J usage is TRBJ2-5; weak D call: TRBD1 (5 bases). Germline V gives CDR1 SGHAT, CDR2 FQNNGV. Trimming took off 7 bases at V and 2 bases at J, with 8 bases between the two ends. This CDR3 is 12 amino acids long. DNA for the CDR3: TGTGCCAGCACCACAGGTCAAGAGACCCAGTACTTC. This gives the protein CASTTGQETQYF.

This clonotype was seen repeatedly, ten times or more. The chain carries TRBV12-3 or TRBV12-4 and TRBJ2-7; maybe TRBD2 (5 bases). The V gene lost 5 bases and the J gene lost 3 bases, with 11 bases spanning the gap. The CDR3 sequence is 13 residues long. The CDR3 loop is CASSTAGLYEQYF. The CDR3, as DNA: TGTGCCAGCAGTACAGCCGGACTCTACGAGCAGTACTTC.

This clonotype occurred many times. The CDR3 region is CASSVAMGANTGELFF. As DNA, the CDR3 is TGTGCCAGCAGCGTAGCTATGGGCGCGAACACCGGGGAGCTGTTTTTT. J is TRBJ2-2 and V is TRBV9; unclear D gene. The CDR3 extends over 16 amino acids. Germline values: CDR1 SGDLS, CDR2 YYNGEE. V was shortened by 0 bases and J by 0 bases, with 9 bases between the two germline ends.

This clonotype was observed at least ten times. V usage is TRBV20-1 and J usage is TRBJ1-5, with D maybe TRBD1 (5 bases). The germline V gene encodes CDR1 DFQATT and CDR2 SNEGSKA (reference sequence). V lost 5 bases to trimming and J lost 6 bases, with 26 bases between them. This CDR3 contains 17 residues. The CDR3 reads CSAPVGWKGSGGQPQHF. In DNA form, the CDR3 reads TGCAGTGCTCCGGTGGGGTGGAAGGGGTCGGGAGGTCAGCCCCAGCATTTT.

The sample holds many counts of this clonotype. This sequence joins TRBV9 and TRBJ2-7; the D is unclear. V lost 0 bases and J 9 bases, leaving 10 bases between the germline ends. The CDR3 is 12 amino acids. Germline values: CDR1 SGDLS, CDR2 YYNGEE. This CDR3 reads CASSVGSEAQYF. DNA of the CDR3: TGTGCCAGCAGCGTAGGTTCCGAGGCGCAGTACTTC.

This clonotype was counted at least ten times. This rearrangement joins TRBV18 to TRBJ2-5; 8 bases align to TRBD1. V shed 3 bases and J 0 bases; nucleotides not matched to a gene: 3. Germline CDR1 is KGHSH and CDR2 is LQKENI. The CDR3 loop spans 15 amino acids. CDR3: CASSPGQAYQETQYF. The CDR3 bases are TGTGCCAGCTCACCGGGACAGGCGTACCAAGAGACCCAGTACTTC. The full variable domain, in which reference TRBV18 and TRBJ2-5 provide the parts outside the CDR3, is NAGVMQNPRHLVRRRGQEARLRCSPMKGHSHVYWYRQLPEEGLKFMVYLQKENIIDESGMPKERFSAEFPKEGPSILRIQQVVRGDSAAYFCASSPGQAYQETQYFGPGTRLLVL.

This clonotype was found many times. This chain uses TRBV7-3 with TRBJ2-4; 7 bases agree with TRBD2. The CDR3 totals 15 residues. J lost 5 bases, V lost 1 base, and 5 bases had no gene match. Germline assignment: CDR1 SGHTA and CDR2 FQGTGA. The CDR3 DNA follows: TGTGCCAGCAGCTTAAGCGGGGGAGTCCAAAACATTCAGTACTTC. This encodes CASSLSGGVQNIQYF.

This clonotype occurred many times. This chain connects TRBV6-5 to TRBJ1-5; D is undetermined. V gave up 0 bases and J gave up 4 bases, with 10 bases separating them. The CDR3 is made up of 15 amino acids. Germline V gene lookup returns CDR1 MNHEY and CDR2 SVGAGI. The CDR3 protein is CASSYSGKGNQPQHF. CDR3 bases: TGTGCCAGCAGTTACTCAGGGAAAGGAAATCAGCCCCAGCATTTT.

In this sample, this clonotype turned up many times. CDR3 nucleotide sequence: TGTGCCAGCAGTGAGGGACTAGCCGACAATGAGCAGTTCTTC. Protein product: CASSEGLADNEQFF. J is TRBJ2-1 and V is TRBV25-1, with 9 bases that match TRBD2. V was clipped by 3 bases and J by 5 bases; unmatched bases: 2. Germline V gene data show CDR1 as MGHDK and CDR2 as SYGVNS. The CDR3 runs to 14 residues.

This clonotype came up many times. The chain links TRBV28 to TRBJ2-1; TRBD1 might be the D (6 bases). In germline, CDR1 is MDHEN, CDR2 SYDVKM. Trimming cost V 8 bases and J 6 bases, with 14 bases left between them. The CDR3 has 13 amino acids. DNA of the CDR3: TGTGCCAGCTTTGGACAGACGGGCAATGAGCAGTTCTTC. Its protein product is CASFGQTGNEQFF.

There are many counts of this clonotype. V is TRBV29-1 and J is TRBJ2-1; D unresolved. CDR1 SQVTM and CDR2 ANQGSEA come from the germline V gene. V was cut by 5 bases and J by 6 bases, with 8 bases left in between. CDR3 size: 11 residues. This CDR3 is CSVSTTNEQFF. CDR3 sequence (DNA): TGCAGCGTTTCAACGACCAATGAGCAGTTCTTC.

This clonotype was recorded many times. The chain employs TRBV7-3 and TRBJ1-1; D is unclear. The CDR3 consists of 15 residues. V dropped 1 base and J dropped 1 base, with 10 bases sitting between them. Germline values: CDR1 SGHTA, CDR2 FQGTGA. CDR3 region: CASSLMGGQNTEAFF. The CDR3 DNA reads TGTGCCAGCAGCTTAATGGGAGGGCAGAACACTGAAGCTTTCTTT.

This clonotype occurred a few times. The rearrangement joins TRBV19 to TRBJ1-2, with a tentative D call TRBD1 (6 bases). V was pared by 6 bases and J by 4 bases, with 18 bases between. From germline, CDR1 is LNHDA and CDR2 SQIVND (reference sequence). The CDR3 has 15 residues. The CDR3 region is CASRALRGTTYGYTF. The CDR3 coding sequence is TGTGCCAGTAGGGCTCTTAGGGGGACAACCTATGGCTACACCTTC.

The chain couples TRBV4-1 to TRBJ1-5; perhaps TRBD1 as D (5 bases). The V gene's germline CDR1 is MGHRA and CDR2 YSYEKL. This CDR3 contains 16 residues. Trimming removed 4 bases at V and 2 bases at J, with 15 bases between. CDR3 amino acids: CASSPLGREGNQPQHF. CDR3 bases: TGCGCCAGCAGCCCGTTAGGCAGGGAGGGCAATCAGCCCCAGCATTTT.

This clonotype was seen repeatedly, ten times or more. V gene TRBV2 combines with J gene TRBJ2-2; D may match TRBD1 or TRBD2 (6 bases each). The germline gives CDR1 SNHLY, CDR2 FYNNEI. V lost 6 bases and J 2 bases, leaving 10 bases between the germline ends. The CDR3 length is 14 residues. CDR3 residues: CASRRGVNTGELFF. CDR3 DNA: TGTGCCAGCAGGAGGGGGGTAAACACCGGGGAGCTGTTTTTT. Filled out from reference TRBV2 and TRBJ2-2, the complete variable domain reads EPEVTQTPSHQVTQMGQEVILRCVPISNHLYFYWYRQILGQKVEFLVSFYNNEISEKSEIFDDQFSVERPDGSNFTLKIRSTKLEDSAMYFCASRRGVNTGELFFGEGSRLTVL.

There are a few counts of this clonotype. The chain links TRBV2 to TRBJ1-5; TRBD1 is a possible D gene (5 bases). Trimming removed 7 bases at V and 4 bases at J, with 14 bases between. The CDR3 is 14 residues long. Germline V gene sequence: CDR1 SNHLY, CDR2 FYNNEI. The CDR3 DNA is TGTGCCAGCAAGGGGCTCTCGGAGAATCAGCCCCAGCATTTT. Translated, it gives CASKGLSENQPQHF.

This clonotype has ten or more counts. This rearrangement joins TRBV9 to TRBJ1-2, with D unclear. Deletions cut 6 bases from V and 0 bases from J, with 9 bases between. There are 13 residues in the CDR3. The V gene's germline CDR1 is SGDLS and CDR2 YYNGEE. The CDR3 spells CASTAGANYGYTF. CDR3 in DNA: TGTGCCAGCACGGCAGGCGCTAACTATGGCTACACCTTC.

This clonotype has at least ten counts. The J gene is TRBJ2-3, the V gene TRBV5-5, with a tentative D call TRBD2 (6 bases). V lost 3 bases and J lost 5, with 16 bases in between. Germline values: CDR1 SGHKS, CDR2 YYEKEE (reference sequence). The CDR3 covers 15 residues. CDR3: CASSSPWGGLDTQYF. DNA of the CDR3: TGTGCCAGCAGCTCTCCTTGGGGAGGTCTAGATACGCAGTATTTT.

The chain uses TRBV6-1 and TRBJ1-2; no clear D gene. Germline CDR1 and CDR2: MNHNS and SASEGT. The CDR3 is 13 amino acids. The ends were cut back, 8 bases at V and 4 bases at J, with 14 bases in the middle. This CDR3 is CASGRERAYGYTF. CDR3 DNA: TGTGCCAGCGGTAGAGAGCGGGCCTATGGCTACACCTTC.

Of note for this clonotype: This is likely a read error, given that the CDR3 carries no conserved phenylalanine or tryptophan at its end. The V gene is TRBV19, the J gene TRBJ1-5; maybe TRBD1 (5 bases). V was cut by 6 bases and J by 7 bases, with 16 bases left in between. CDR1 LNHDA and CDR2 SQIVND come from the germline V gene (reference sequence). The CDR3 totals 14 residues. CDR3 sequence: CASRSGAEYQPQHL. The CDR3 DNA sequence: TGTGCCAGTAGATCCGGGGCGGAGTACCAGCCCCAGCATCTT.

This clonotype was counted ten times or more. This chain joins TRBV28 and TRBJ1-6; perhaps TRBD1 as D (5 bases). The CDR3 spans 15 residues. V lost 3 bases and J 9 bases, leaving 15 bases between the germline ends. The germline V gene has CDR1 MDHEN and CDR2 SYDVKM. Here the CDR3 DNA reads TGTGCCAGCAGTTTTAGGTCGGGGGGTGTTTCACCCCTCCACTTT. Amino acid sequence: CASSFRSGGVSPLHF.

This clonotype came up many times. The chain uses TRBV19 and TRBJ2-1; D is uncertain. Trimming shortened V by 2 bases and J by 6 bases, and 8 bases separated the two germline ends. Germline V gene sequence: CDR1 LNHDA, CDR2 SQIVND (reference sequence). The CDR3 is 13 amino acids. The CDR3, as DNA: TGTGCCAGTAGTATATTGCGAGGCAATGAGCAGTTCTTC. As protein: CASSILRGNEQFF.

This chain links TRBV10-1 with TRBJ2-1; D call uncertain. Germline assignment: CDR1 WNHNN and CDR2 SYGVQD (reference sequence). V lost 10 bases to trimming and J lost 4 bases, with 23 bases between them. This CDR3 spans 16 amino acids. CDR3 amino acids: CATSELEPTRYNEQFF. CDR3 coding DNA: TGCGCCACTTCCGAATTGGAACCGACACGTTACAATGAGCAGTTCTTC.

Comment on this clonotype: With a much larger clone just one base away, this may be a read error. J is TRBJ2-2 and V is TRBV3-1; D is ambiguous. Germline V gene lookup returns CDR1 LGHDT and CDR2 YNNKEL (reference sequence). The germline V and J ends were trimmed by 0 bases and 0 bases, with 8 bases remaining between them. CDR3 length equals 16 residues. The CDR3 is CASSQDLPPNTGELFF. The CDR3 nucleotides are TGTGCCAGCAGCCAAGACTTACCCCCGAACACCGGGGAGCTGTTTTTT. Supplemented by reference TRBV3-1 and TRBJ2-2, the full variable domain reads DTAVSQTPKYLVTQMGNDKSIKCEQNLGHDTMYWYKQDSKKFLKIMFSYNNKELIINETVPNRFSPKSPDKAHLNLHINSLELGDSAVYFCASSQDLPPNTGELFFGEGSRLTVL.

In this sample, this clonotype turned up many times. The chain recombines TRBV3-1 with TRBJ1-1; D uncertain. The CDR3 covers 15 residues. V was cut by 3 bases and J by 1 base, with 12 bases left in between. Germline lookup yields CDR1 LGHDT and CDR2 YNNKEL (reference sequence). The CDR3 here is CASSQPGRTNTEAFF. Here the CDR3 DNA reads TGTGCCAGCAGCCAGCCCGGACGGACGAACACTGAAGCTTTCTTT.